The table lists the clone carrying this T cell receptor (beta chain) with many counts. This CDR3 is 13 amino acids long. J gave up 6 bases and V 4 bases, and 2 bases lay outside the gene matches. The germline CDR1 and CDR2 sequences are SNHLY and FYNNEI. The sample originates from a study of Graves' ophthalmopathy and Graves' hyperthyroidism. Amplification from RNA transcripts yielded the TCR beta CDR3 regions. First-round RT-PCR employed HTBI primers, with a second-round multiplex PCR after it. TCRdb re-analysed the multiplex PCR reads in MiXCR, keeping a single row per CDR3 protein. The sample lists just over 400,000 distinct CDR3 sequences, roughly 21% occurring once.

V gene TRBV2 combines with J gene TRBJ1-1; 10 bases match TRBD1. The TCR comes from a woman younger than 30 with stable Graves' hyperthyroidism. Sample: peripheral blood. DNA for the CDR3: TGTGCCAGCAGTGCAGGGACAGGGGCTGAAGCTTTCTTT. The encoded protein is CASSAGTGAEAFF.